This T cell receptor (beta chain) was retrieved from a study of blood T cell repertoires in COVID-19. Study in general: The samples span acute and convalescent COVID-19 from the United States, Italy and Spain. Sources were T cells, B-cell-depleted T cells, or PBMCs; the material itself was cDNA or gDNA.

This CDR3 comprises 15 residues. Trimming took off 2 bases at V and 5 bases at J, with 12 bases between the two ends. Germline V CDR1 and CDR2: MDHEN, SYDVKM. Original processing methods: Estimation of nucleated cell counts relied on the amplification of reference gene primers. Here immunoSEQ multiplex PCR was the method, and the copy in TCRdb shows in-frame clones only, minus some. V and J calls and clone size are those listed in that table; D and trimming were worked out from the DNA. Among about 35,000 clones listed, 87% were seen once. This chain connects TRBV28 to TRBJ1-4; D is unresolved. Sequenced: peripheral blood. This receptor was identified in an elderly man with active COVID-19. Here the CDR3 reads CASSLVADLNEKLFF. The CDR3 coding sequence is TGTGCCAGCAGTTTAGTGGCAGATTTAAATGAAAAACTGTTTTTT.